These 31 T cell receptor beta chains were sequenced from one sample in a study of radiation and T cells in renal cell carcinoma. Time point here: blood 2 weeks post-SBRT. Stated treatment: 15 Gy SBRT to primary tumor, nephrectomy 4 weeks later. Profiling relied on immunoSEQ multiplex PCR, and the TCRdb table lists in-frame clones only, not all of them. The sample includes about 47,000 clones, 80% of them seen just once. Specimen: blood, collected from a patient whose treatment included radiotherapy and nephrectomy. The receptors shown here come from a woman between 70 and 85 years old with renal cell carcinoma.

The chain uses TRBV6-1 and TRBJ1-2, with TRBD1 identical over 9 bases. Per germline, CDR1 MNHNS and CDR2 SASEGT. V lost 6 bases, J lost 4 bases, and 3 bases stayed unmatched. This CDR3 spans 13 amino acids. CDR3 bases: TGTGCCAGCAGCGTGGACAGGGGCTATGGCTACACCTTC. Translation: CASSVDRGYGYTF.

This clone was observed a single time. V and J are TRBV10-3 and TRBJ2-7; possibly TRBD2 for D (7 bases). The germline V and J ends were trimmed by 8 bases and 4 bases, with 18 bases remaining between them. The germline V gene encodes CDR1 ENHRY and CDR2 SYGVKD. The CDR3 is 14 amino acids. The CDR3 protein is CAIGKSGGWYEQYF. The DNA for the CDR3 is TGTGCCATCGGGAAGTCGGGGGGCTGGTACGAGCAGTACTTC.

The V and J genes are TRBV6-6 and TRBJ2-7; TRBD1 is a possible D gene (7 bases). Germline V gives CDR1 MNHNY, CDR2 SVGAGI (reference sequence). This CDR3 is built from 12 residues. Deletions cut 7 bases from V and 6 bases from J, with 13 bases between. The CDR3 nucleotides read TGTGCCAGCACCAAGCAGGGGGGCGAGCAGTACTTC. This codes for CASTKQGGEQYF.

The chain combines TRBV7-7 with TRBJ2-1; tentative D call: TRBD2 (6 bases). This CDR3 contains 13 residues. With 5 bases removed from V and 6 bases from J, the gap between germline ends came to 11 bases. CDR1 and CDR2 (germline): SSHAT, FNYEAQ (reference sequence). CDR3 protein: CASSPGTANEQFF. The CDR3 bases are TGTGCCAGCAGCCCAGGGACTGCCAATGAGCAGTTCTTC.

This sequence joins TRBV29-1 and TRBJ1-2; 11 bases line up with TRBD1. The CDR3 has 12 amino acids. Germline lookup yields CDR1 SQVTM and CDR2 ANQGSEA. The J segment lost 8 bases and the V segment lost 7 bases, leaving 6 bases of the junction unmatched. The CDR3 spells CSAGQGAKGYTF. CDR3 coding DNA: TGCAGCGCAGGACAGGGGGCGAAGGGCTACACCTTC.

The chain combines TRBV7-8 with TRBJ1-2, with TRBD1 identical over 10 bases. This CDR3 is 14 amino acids long. J lost 9 bases, V lost 0 bases, and 4 bases had no gene match. Germline V gene sequence: CDR1 SGHVS, CDR2 FQNEAQ. CDR3 DNA sequence: TGTGCCAGCAGCTTAGCGGGACAGGGGAATCGCTACACCTTC. Protein: CASSLAGQGNRYTF.

The chain couples TRBV28 to TRBJ2-7, with 7 positions matching TRBD2. V trimming: 5 bases; J trimming: 4 bases; junction bases outside the gene matches: 8. The germline V gene encodes CDR1 MDHEN and CDR2 SYDVKM. This CDR3 has 14 amino acids. CDR3 sequence reads: CASSKAGEIYEQYF. In nucleotides, the CDR3 is TGTGCCAGCAGTAAGGCGGGAGAAATATACGAGCAGTACTTC.

The genes are TRBV6-1 and TRBJ1-5; D gene ambiguous. Germline assignment: CDR1 MNHNS and CDR2 SASEGT. CDR3 length: 15 amino acids. The germline V and J ends were trimmed by 2 bases and 3 bases, with 11 bases remaining between them. CDR3 sequence: CASSETALLNQPQHF. DNA for the CDR3: TGTGCCAGCAGTGAAACCGCGCTCCTCAATCAGCCCCAGCATTTT.

V and J are TRBV6-1 and TRBJ2-5, with 12 bases aligning to TRBD2. Germline trimming cut 8 bases from V and 4 bases from J; bases unmatched to any gene: 2. Germline assignment: CDR1 MNHNS and CDR2 SASEGT. The CDR3 runs 13 residues. Here the CDR3 reads CASSSGGGETQYF. In DNA, the CDR3 is TGTGCCAGCTCTAGCGGGGGGGGAGAGACCCAGTACTTC.

This clone was detected only a few times. This chain joins TRBV14 and TRBJ2-5; D is unclear. This CDR3 has 14 amino acids. Trimming took off 0 bases at V and 2 bases at J, with 7 bases between the two ends. Germline CDR1 and CDR2: SGHDN and FVKESK. The CDR3 bases are TGTGCCAGCAGCCAAGAAAACCTACAAGAGACCCAGTACTTC. Its translation is CASSQENLQETQYF.

This sequence joins TRBV7-9 and TRBJ1-3; possibly TRBD1 for D (5 bases). Germline loops: CDR1 SEHNR, CDR2 FQNEAQ (reference sequence). Trimming took 5 bases from V and 1 from J, leaving 15 bases between them. This CDR3 comprises 16 residues. The CDR3 sequence is CASSPLFPGSGNTIYF. The CDR3 DNA reads as TGTGCCAGCAGCCCACTGTTCCCAGGGTCTGGAAACACCATATATTTT.

V usage is TRBV9 and J usage is TRBJ2-7; 7 bases align to TRBD1. Per the germline V gene, CDR1 is SGDLS and CDR2 is YYNGEE. Losses at the gene ends were 4 bases for V and 5 bases for J; bases not matched to a gene: 9. The CDR3 consists of 14 residues. The CDR3 nucleotides are TGTGCCAGCAGCCCATGGGACAGAACGGACGAGCAGTACTTC. Translation: CASSPWDRTDEQYF.

This clone was observed a single time. The chain uses TRBV19 and TRBJ2-6, with 8 bases lining up with TRBD1. The CDR3 is 21 amino acids. The junction had 14 bases not matched to a gene; V was cut back by 0 bases and J by 1 base. Germline V gives CDR1 LNHDA, CDR2 SQIVND (reference sequence). The CDR3, as DNA: TGTGCCAGTAGTATAGAGAGTGCCGGAACAGGGGGATGGTCTGGGGCCAACGTCCTGACTTTC. It specifies CASSIESAGTGGWSGANVLTF.

The chain joins TRBV7-3 to TRBJ1-1; D is ambiguous. From germline, CDR1 is SGHTA and CDR2 FQGTGA. Trimming took 4 bases from V and 0 from J, leaving 6 bases between them. The CDR3 consists of 13 residues. The CDR3 protein is CASSSTMNTEAFF. In DNA form, the CDR3 reads TGTGCCAGCAGCTCCACAATGAACACTGAAGCTTTCTTT. The full variable domain, in which reference TRBV7-3 and TRBJ1-1 provide the parts outside the CDR3, is GAGVSQTPSNKVTEKGKYVELRCDPISGHTALYWYRQSLGQGPEFLIYFQGTGAADDSGLPNDRFFAVRPEGSVSTLKIQRTERGDSAVYLCASSSTMNTEAFFGQGTRLTVV.

By its share, this clone is medium-sized (0.01 to 0.1%). This chain links TRBV4-1 with TRBJ2-1, with TRBD1 as a possible D gene (6 bases). V was shortened by 3 bases and J by 9 bases, with 15 bases between the two germline ends. Germline V gene data show CDR1 as MGHRA and CDR2 as YSYEKL. CDR3 length: 14 residues. This CDR3 is CASSQPSTGSEQFF. The CDR3 DNA sequence: TGCGCCAGCAGCCAGCCCTCAACAGGGAGTGAGCAGTTCTTC.

The J gene is TRBJ2-5, the V gene TRBV27; 8 nucleotides agree with TRBD1. CDR1 MNHEY and CDR2 SMNVEV come from the germline V gene (reference sequence). Germline trimming cut 5 bases from V and 4 bases from J; bases unmatched to any gene: 12. The CDR3 spans 16 residues. CDR3 nucleotide sequence: TGTGCCAGCAGTCCCCGGACAGGGAACAGGATAGAGACCCAGTACTTC. It encodes CASSPRTGNRIETQYF.

This clone was observed a single time. The chain joins TRBV7-7 to TRBJ2-5, with 15 bases identical to TRBD2. The CDR3 spans 17 residues. Germline assignment: CDR1 SSHAT and CDR2 FNYEAQ (reference sequence). With V trimmed by 2 bases and J by 5 bases, 6 bases remained unmatched. The chain's CDR3 is CASSLNLGTSGGETQYF. CDR3 coding DNA: TGTGCCAGCAGCTTAAATTTGGGGACTAGCGGGGGGGAGACCCAGTACTTC.

Written as DNA, the CDR3 is TGTGCCAGCTTTAGCGAAAGCACAGATACGCAGTATTTT. It is translated as CASFSESTDTQYF. The V call is TRBV2, the J call TRBJ2-3; D might be TRBD2 (5 bases). Germline V gives CDR1 SNHLY, CDR2 FYNNEI. The CDR3 length is 13 residues. The V and J ends lost 8 bases and 0 bases respectively, with 9 bases between them.

V gene TRBV7-2 combines with J gene TRBJ1-6; 8 bases are shared with TRBD1. The CDR3 loop spans 15 amino acids. Germline CDR1 reads SGHTA; CDR2 reads FQGNSA. Trimming took 5 bases from V and 10 from J; bases not matched to a gene: 10. Here the CDR3 reads CASSDRDRPGSPLHF. In DNA form, the CDR3 reads TGTGCCAGCAGCGACCGGGACAGGCCCGGGTCACCCCTCCACTTT.

Here the CDR3 DNA reads TGTGCCAGCAGACGGGACTCTGGAAACACCATATATTTT. This sequence encodes CASRRDSGNTIYF. This chain uses TRBV2 with TRBJ1-3; D unclear. The CDR3 extends over 13 amino acids. Germline V gene sequence: CDR1 SNHLY, CDR2 FYNNEI. V lost 6 bases and J 0 bases, leaving 6 bases between the germline ends.

The rearrangement joins TRBV7-2 to TRBJ2-1, with 8 positions matching TRBD2. Germline V gives CDR1 SGHTA, CDR2 FQGNSA. The CDR3 consists of 15 residues. Germline trimming cut 5 bases from V and 6 bases from J; bases unmatched to any gene: 9. The CDR3 here is CASSAGTSARNEQFF. Here the CDR3 DNA reads TGTGCCAGCAGCGCAGGGACTAGTGCACGCAATGAGCAGTTCTTC.

This chain uses TRBV7-3 with TRBJ1-3, with 7 bases identical to TRBD1. CDR1 is SGHTA, CDR2 FQGTGA, per germline. V was pared by 2 bases and J by 2 bases, with 3 bases of the junction left unmatched. The CDR3 runs 15 residues. The CDR3 DNA reads as TGTGCCAGCAGCTTATCCAGGGGGGCTGGAAACACCATATATTTT. Protein: CASSLSRGAGNTIYF. The whole variable domain, filled in from reference TRBV7-3 and TRBJ1-3, reads GAGVSQTPSNKVTEKGKYVELRCDPISGHTALYWYRQSLGQGPEFLIYFQGTGAADDSGLPNDRFFAVRPEGSVSTLKIQRTERGDSAVYLCASSLSRGAGNTIYFGEGSWLTVV.

The sample holds a few counts of this clone. This rearrangement joins TRBV9 to TRBJ1-2, with D possibly matching TRBD1 (6 bases). The V gene lost 3 bases and the J gene lost 6 bases, with 12 bases spanning the gap. The length of the CDR3 is 13 residues. Per the germline V gene, CDR1 is SGDLS and CDR2 is YYNGEE. CDR3 DNA sequence: TGTGCCAGCAGCGGTTCCGGGGGCAATGGCTACACCTTC. Its protein product is CASSGSGGNGYTF.

The chain joins TRBV7-9 to TRBJ2-3; D is uncertain. Germline-derived CDR1 and CDR2 are SEHNR and FQNEAQ (reference sequence). CDR3 length: 12 residues. The V end lost 7 bases, the J end lost 2 bases, and 7 bases lay between the germline ends. CDR3 loop: CASKKYTDTQYF. CDR3 nucleotide sequence: TGTGCCAGCAAGAAGTACACAGATACGCAGTATTTT.

This clone occurred once. The rearrangement joins TRBV7-3 to TRBJ2-3, with D possibly TRBD2 on 6 matching bases. With 2 bases removed from V and 1 base from J, the gap between germline ends came to 19 bases. Germline loops: CDR1 SGHTA, CDR2 FQGTGA. The length of the CDR3 is 18 residues. The CDR3 sequence is CASSLSGRTSLGTDTQYF. The CDR3 nucleotides are TGTGCCAGCAGCTTATCGGGGCGAACTAGCCTAGGCACAGATACGCAGTATTTT.

The chain carries TRBV7-9 and TRBJ2-7; TRBD2 might be the D (5 bases). CDR1 SEHNR and CDR2 FQNEAQ come from the germline V gene (reference sequence). This CDR3 is built from 13 residues. With 2 bases removed from V and 3 bases from J, the gap between germline ends came to 8 bases. CDR3 sequence: CASSLSGNYEQYF. The CDR3 DNA reads TGTGCCAGCAGCTTAAGCGGAAACTACGAGCAGTACTTC. Full variable domain (missing parts from reference TRBV7-9 and TRBJ2-7): DTGVSQNPRHKITKRGQNVTFRCDPISEHNRLYWYRQTLGQGPEFLTYFQNEAQLEKSRLLSDRFSAERPKGSFSTLEIQRTEQGDSAMYLCASSLSGNYEQYFGPGTRLTVT.

The chain carries TRBV28 and TRBJ1-5; TRBD1 is a possible D gene (6 bases). This CDR3 contains 14 residues. The germline V gene has CDR1 MDHEN and CDR2 SYDVKM. Between the trimmed V and J ends, which lost 3 bases and 7 bases, there was a span of 13 bases. CDR3: CASSFHRDRQPQHF. CDR3 DNA sequence: TGTGCCAGCAGTTTCCACAGGGACCGGCAGCCCCAGCATTTT. Using reference TRBV28 and TRBJ1-5 for the parts outside the CDR3, the full variable domain is DVKVTQSSRYLVKRTGEKVFLECVQDMDHENMFWYRQDPGLGLRLIYFSYDVKMKEKGDIPEGYSVSREKKERFSLILESASTNQTSMYLCASSFHRDRQPQHFGDGTRLSIL.

This chain links TRBV18 with TRBJ1-2, with 7 bases lining up with TRBD1. The ends lost 3 bases at V and 1 base at J; junction bases unmatched: 8. CDR3 size: 16 residues. Germline V lookup: CDR1 KGHSH, CDR2 LQKENI. CDR3 loop: CASSPGQSGGNYGYTF. CDR3 DNA sequence: TGTGCCAGCTCACCGGGACAGTCAGGCGGTAACTATGGCTACACCTTC.

In this sample, this clone turned up once. CDR3 amino acids: CASSPVPGQGPTGELFF. In nucleotides, the CDR3 is TGTGCCAGCAGCCCCGTCCCGGGACAGGGACCCACCGGGGAGCTGTTTTTT. V is TRBV7-9 and J is TRBJ2-2; TRBD1 matches 9 bases. Germline V lookup: CDR1 SEHNR, CDR2 FQNEAQ (reference sequence). The CDR3 runs to 17 residues. Germline trimming cut 5 bases from V and 4 bases from J; bases unmatched to any gene: 11. The whole variable domain, remainder taken from reference TRBV7-9 and TRBJ2-2, is DTGVSQNPRHKITKRGQNVTFRCDPISEHNRLYWYRQTLGQGPEFLTYFQNEAQLEKSRLLSDRFSAERPKGSFSTLEIQRTEQGDSAMYLCASSPVPGQGPTGELFFGEGSRLTVL.

This clone turned up a few times. Compared with germline, one end of the junction differs, possibly owing to a read error. Other DNA sequences of this sample code for an identical CDR3. V gene TRBV6-1 combines with J gene TRBJ2-7; D unclear. Germline-derived CDR1 and CDR2 are MNHNS and SASEGT. The CDR3 length is 14 residues. CDR3 residues: CASSVGWPSYEQYF. CDR3 bases: TGCGCCAGCAGTGTCGGGTGGCCGAGCTACGAGCAGTACTTC.

J is TRBJ2-3 and V is TRBV9; 8 bases agree with TRBD2. J lost 1 base, V lost 4 bases, and 8 bases had no gene match. CDR1 is SGDLS and CDR2 is YYNGEE in the germline V gene. The CDR3 contains 16 residues. CDR3 sequence: CASSPGGGPGTDTQYF. CDR3 sequence (DNA): TGTGCCAGCAGCCCGGGGGGGGGCCCAGGCACAGATACGCAGTATTTT.